Reported below is one T cell receptor beta chain. Its antigen is undetermined. This entry comes from a study of cytomegalovirus exposure and HLA in healthy donors. Among the roughly 120 subjects of the validation cohort, separate from the approximately 660-subject first cohort, were the donors. Study-wide points: That first-cohort TCR clusters tended to co-occur in the roughly 130 validation repertoires was found in a later analysis. Diagnosis of cytomegalovirus status made by the classifier reportedly showed high specificity and sensitivity. Rarity marked most TCR sequences, yet some public TCRs occurred in many donors.

CDR1 is SGDLS and CDR2 is YYNGEE in the germline V gene. This CDR3 has 16 residues. Trimming removed 4 bases from V and 8 bases from J, with 22 bases in between. The assay was immunoSEQ multiplex PCR, and TCRdb's table has in-frame clones only and misses some. Found here are 57,000 or so clones, 96% of them singletons; the top ten hold 0.85% to 1%. The chain employs TRBV9 and TRBJ1-3, with D unresolved. Sequences were obtained from PBMCs. This TCR derives from a man aged 18 to 30 in good health and CMV-seronegative. CDR3 in amino acids: CASSNNARGADHTIYF. The CDR3 DNA follows: TGTGCCAGCAGCAATAATGCCCGGGGTGCGGATCACACCATATATTTT.